The present T cell receptor beta chain was sequenced within a study of cytomegalovirus exposure and HLA in healthy donors. V was cut by 1 base and J by 7 bases, with 17 bases left in between. This CDR3 contains 15 residues. In germline, CDR1 is SEHNR, CDR2 FQNEAQ (reference sequence). Concerning this clone: Its antigen is as yet unknown.

Overall study results and limits: An analysis done earlier found most TCR beta V segments productive about 87% or about 30% of the time. CMV serostatus alone was available as immune exposure information. Most subjects' HLA-A and HLA-B alleles were reportedly predicted from TCR beta sequences. An apparent linkage of common viral pathogens to several of the most significant clusters emerged in a later analysis.

The PCR had 60 Vbeta and 13 Jbeta primers. Data came from immunoSEQ multiplex PCR; TCRdb stores just in-frame clones and leaves some out. The listing contains over 120,000 clones. The clonotype comes from a male donor in good health and CMV-seronegative. V gene TRBV7-9 combines with J gene TRBJ2-7; TRBD1 might be the D (5 bases). Sequenced input: PBMCs. DNA of the CDR3: TGTGCCAGCAGCTTAGGTCTCGGCAGGGTCGGAGAGCAGTACTTC. It is translated as CASSLGLGRVGEQYF.